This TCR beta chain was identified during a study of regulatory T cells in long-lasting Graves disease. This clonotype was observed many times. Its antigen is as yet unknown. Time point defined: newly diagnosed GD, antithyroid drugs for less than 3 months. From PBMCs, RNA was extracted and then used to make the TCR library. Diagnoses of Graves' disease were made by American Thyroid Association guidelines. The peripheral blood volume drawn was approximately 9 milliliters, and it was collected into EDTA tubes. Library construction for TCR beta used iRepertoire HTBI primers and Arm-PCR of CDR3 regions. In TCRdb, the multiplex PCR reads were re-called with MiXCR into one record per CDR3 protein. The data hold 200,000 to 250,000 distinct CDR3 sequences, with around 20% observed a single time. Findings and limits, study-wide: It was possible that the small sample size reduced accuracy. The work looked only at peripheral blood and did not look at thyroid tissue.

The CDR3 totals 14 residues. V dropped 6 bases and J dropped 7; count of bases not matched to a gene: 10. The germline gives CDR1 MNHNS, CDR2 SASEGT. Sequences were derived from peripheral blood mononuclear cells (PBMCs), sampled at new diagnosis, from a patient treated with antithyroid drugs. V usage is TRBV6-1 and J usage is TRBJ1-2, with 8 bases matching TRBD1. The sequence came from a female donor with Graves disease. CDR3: CASSPRTGNAGYTF. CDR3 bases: TGTGCCAGCAGCCCTCGGACAGGGAATGCTGGCTACACCTTC.